Listed here are 5 T cell receptor beta chains from one sample, sequenced in a study of shared clonotypes between healthy human individuals. Using immunoSEQ multiplex PCR, the repertoire was profiled, and TCRdb retains in-frame clones only, with some absent. The data contain approximately 1.4 million clones, 95% to 99% of them singletons. Sequenced input: naive CD4+ T cells sorted from blood. Subset noted: CD45RA+ positively selected. The receptors here all came from a young man in good health.

V is TRBV19 and J is TRBJ2-1; 8 bases line up with TRBD2. The CDR3 runs to 16 residues. Germline CDR1 and CDR2: LNHDA and SQIVND (reference sequence). Trimming at V came to 1 base and at J to 7 bases, leaving 9 bases not matched to a gene. The CDR3 spells CASSIVSAGDLNEQFF. The CDR3 nucleotides are TGTGCCAGTAGTATAGTATCAGCGGGAGATTTGAATGAGCAGTTCTTC.

The V and J genes are TRBV19 and TRBJ1-5; 8 nucleotides align to TRBD1. The V segment lost 7 bases and the J segment 5 bases; nucleotides outside the gene matches: 7. The CDR3 consists of 14 residues. Germline V gives CDR1 LNHDA, CDR2 SQIVND (reference sequence). The CDR3 spells CASTGRGRDQPQHF. In nucleotides, the CDR3 is TGTGCCAGTACCGGCAGGGGGCGAGATCAGCCCCAGCATTTT.

This CDR3 is CASSPGRTYEQYF. In DNA, the CDR3 is TGTGCCAGCAGCCCCGGGAGGACCTACGAGCAGTACTTC. The rearrangement uses TRBV7-2 and TRBJ2-7; 7 bases agree with TRBD2. The CDR3 is 13 amino acids. V was clipped by 5 bases and J by 2 bases; unmatched bases: 3. Looked up from germline, CDR1 is SGHTA and CDR2 is FQGNSA.

The chain has TRBV5-1 and TRBJ1-3; D is unclear. The CDR3 sequence is 16 residues long. Per germline, CDR1 SGHRS and CDR2 YFSETQ. Trimming removed 3 bases at V and 0 bases at J, with 13 bases between. As DNA, the CDR3 is TGCGCCAGCAGCTCGGAAAGGATTAGCTCTGGAAACACCATATATTTT. This encodes CASSSERISSGNTIYF. The full variable domain, completed using reference TRBV5-1 and TRBJ1-3, is KAGVTQTPRYLIKTRGQQVTLSCSPISGHRSVSWYQQTPGQGLQFLFEYFSETQRNKGNFPGRFSGRQFSNSRSEMNVSTLELGDSALYLCASSSERISSGNTIYFGEGSWLTVV.

This clone was found once. V usage is TRBV28 and J usage is TRBJ2-1, with TRBD2 identical over 12 bases. With V trimmed by 4 bases and J by 2 bases, 3 bases remained unmatched. Germline loops: CDR1 MDHEN, CDR2 SYDVKM. CDR3 length: 16 amino acids. This chain's CDR3 is CASSSLAGGPYNEQFF. The CDR3 DNA follows: TGTGCCAGCAGTTCCCTAGCGGGAGGGCCCTACAATGAGCAGTTCTTC.